The sequence of this T cell receptor (beta chain) was determined in a study of CXCR3-negative and CXCR3-positive naive CD8 T cells. Study results and limitations: With respect to TRBV-TRBJ usage, naive CXCR3-negative and CXCR3-positive cells were similar; memory differed. Memory CD8+ cells showed much lower diversity, while both naive subsets displayed comparably high diversity. TRB CDR3 hydrophobicity was greater in CXCR3-positive naive cells than in CXCR3-negative naive cells.

The germline CDR1 and CDR2 sequences are SGHDN and FVKESK. This CDR3 is built from 13 residues. The method, 5' RACE with UMI labels, was used to prepare the TRB cDNA libraries. For each CDR3 protein, TCRdb gives one entry from its re-call of the 5' RACE reads, without DNA. This table holds around 160,000 distinct CDR3 sequences. With regard to this clonotype: As yet, its antigen is unknown.

Cells classed as naive CD8+ T cells were CD45RO-CCR7+CD27+CD95-. The V and J genes are TRBV14 and TRBJ2-1; the TRBD1 assignment by TCRdb is unverifiable without DNA. The clonotype comes from a human donor in good health. Some clones in this sample may be carry-over from other donors' samples. The material sequenced was naive CXCR3+ CD8+ T cells from blood. The subset was: CD45RO-CCR7+CD27+CD95- naive CD8+ T cells expressing CXCR3 (TNR3+). The chain's CDR3 is CASSHLGGNEQFF.